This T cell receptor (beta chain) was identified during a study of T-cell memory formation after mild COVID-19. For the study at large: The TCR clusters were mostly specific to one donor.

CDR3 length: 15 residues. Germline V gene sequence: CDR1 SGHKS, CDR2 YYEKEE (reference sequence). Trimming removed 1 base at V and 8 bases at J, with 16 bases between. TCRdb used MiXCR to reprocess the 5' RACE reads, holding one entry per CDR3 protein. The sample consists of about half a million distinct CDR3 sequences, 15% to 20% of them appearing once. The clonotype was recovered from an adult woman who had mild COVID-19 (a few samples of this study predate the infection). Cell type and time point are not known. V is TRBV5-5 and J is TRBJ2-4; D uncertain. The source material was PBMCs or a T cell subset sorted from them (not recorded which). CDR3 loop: CASSLTPVSTDIQYF. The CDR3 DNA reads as TGTGCCAGCAGCTTGACCCCAGTGTCCACAGACATTCAGTACTTC.